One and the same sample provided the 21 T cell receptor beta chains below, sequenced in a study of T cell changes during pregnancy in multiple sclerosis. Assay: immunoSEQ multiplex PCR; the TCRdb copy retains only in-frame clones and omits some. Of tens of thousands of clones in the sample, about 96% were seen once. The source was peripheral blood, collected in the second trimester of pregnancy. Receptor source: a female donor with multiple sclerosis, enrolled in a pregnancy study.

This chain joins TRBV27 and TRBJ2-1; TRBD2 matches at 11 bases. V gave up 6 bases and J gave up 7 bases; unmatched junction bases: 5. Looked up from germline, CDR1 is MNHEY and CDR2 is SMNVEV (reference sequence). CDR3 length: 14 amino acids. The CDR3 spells CASRTSGSGNEQFF. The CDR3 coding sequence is TGTGCCAGCAGAACTAGCGGGAGCGGGAATGAGCAGTTCTTC.

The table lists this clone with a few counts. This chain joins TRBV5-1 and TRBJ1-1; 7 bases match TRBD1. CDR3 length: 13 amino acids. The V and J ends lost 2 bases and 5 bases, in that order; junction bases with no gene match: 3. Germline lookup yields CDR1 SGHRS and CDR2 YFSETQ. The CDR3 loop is CASSFGRGTEAFF. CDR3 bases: TGCGCCAGCAGCTTTGGCAGGGGGACTGAAGCTTTCTTT.

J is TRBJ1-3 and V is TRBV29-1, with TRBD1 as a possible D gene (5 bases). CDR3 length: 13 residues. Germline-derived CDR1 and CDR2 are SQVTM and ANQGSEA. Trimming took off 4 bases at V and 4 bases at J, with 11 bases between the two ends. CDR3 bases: TGCAGCGTTGGTCAGGGATCGGGAAACACCATATATTTT. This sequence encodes CSVGQGSGNTIYF.

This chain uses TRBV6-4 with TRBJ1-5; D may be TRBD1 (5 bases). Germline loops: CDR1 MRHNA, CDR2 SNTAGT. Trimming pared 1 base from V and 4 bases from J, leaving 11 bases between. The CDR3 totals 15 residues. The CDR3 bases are TGTGCCAGCAGTGACTTGGGCAGGGTGAATCAGCCCCAGCATTTT. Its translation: CASSDLGRVNQPQHF.

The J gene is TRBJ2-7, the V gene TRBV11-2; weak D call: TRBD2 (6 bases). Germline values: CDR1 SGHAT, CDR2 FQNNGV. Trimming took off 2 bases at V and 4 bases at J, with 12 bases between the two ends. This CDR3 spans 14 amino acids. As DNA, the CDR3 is TGTGCCAGCAGCTTACGCGGGGTGGGGTACGAGCAGTACTTC. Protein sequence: CASSLRGVGYEQYF.

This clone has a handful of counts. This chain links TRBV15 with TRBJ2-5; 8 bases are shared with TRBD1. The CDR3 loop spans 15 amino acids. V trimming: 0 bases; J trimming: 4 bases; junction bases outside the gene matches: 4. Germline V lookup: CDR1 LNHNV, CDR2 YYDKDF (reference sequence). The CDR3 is CATSRDRGTGETQYF. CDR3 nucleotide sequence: TGTGCCACCAGCAGAGATAGAGGGACAGGAGAGACCCAGTACTTC.

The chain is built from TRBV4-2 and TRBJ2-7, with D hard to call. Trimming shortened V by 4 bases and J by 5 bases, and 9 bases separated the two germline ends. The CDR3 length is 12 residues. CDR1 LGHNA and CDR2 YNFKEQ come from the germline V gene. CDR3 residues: CASSPRRNEQYF. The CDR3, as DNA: TGTGCCAGCAGCCCCCGGCGGAACGAGCAGTACTTC.

CDR3 in DNA: TGTGCCTGGAGTGTCAACAGTGGCACTGAAGCTTTCTTT. This codes for CAWSVNSGTEAFF. This chain joins TRBV30 and TRBJ1-1; unclear D gene. CDR1 is GTSNPN, CDR2 SVGIG, per germline (reference sequence). CDR3 length: 13 amino acids. V was shortened by 0 bases and J by 4 bases, with 9 bases between the two germline ends.

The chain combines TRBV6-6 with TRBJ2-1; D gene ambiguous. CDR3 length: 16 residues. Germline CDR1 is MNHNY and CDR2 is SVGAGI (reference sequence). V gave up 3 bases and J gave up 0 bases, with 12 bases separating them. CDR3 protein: CASSYHAGYSYNEQFF. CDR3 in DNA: TGTGCCAGCAGTTATCACGCCGGGTACTCCTACAATGAGCAGTTCTTC.

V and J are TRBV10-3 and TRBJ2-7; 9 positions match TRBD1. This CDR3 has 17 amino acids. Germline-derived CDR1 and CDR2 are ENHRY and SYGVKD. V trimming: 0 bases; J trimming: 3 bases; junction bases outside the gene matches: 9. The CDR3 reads CAISESTHGTGLYEQYF. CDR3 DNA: TGTGCCATCAGTGAGTCGACTCACGGGACAGGGCTCTACGAGCAGTACTTC.

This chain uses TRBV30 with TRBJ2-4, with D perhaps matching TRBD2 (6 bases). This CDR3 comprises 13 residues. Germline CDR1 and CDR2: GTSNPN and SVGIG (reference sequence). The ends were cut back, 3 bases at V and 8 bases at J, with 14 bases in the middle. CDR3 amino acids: CAWRAATGDIQYF. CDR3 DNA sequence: TGTGCCTGGAGGGCCGCCACGGGAGACATTCAGTACTTC.

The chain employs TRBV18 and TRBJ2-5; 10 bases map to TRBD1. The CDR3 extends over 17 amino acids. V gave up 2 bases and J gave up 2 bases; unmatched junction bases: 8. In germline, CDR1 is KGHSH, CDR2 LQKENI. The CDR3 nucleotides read TGTGCCAGCTCACCAGACTTGCGGACAGGGGGGCAAGAGACCCAGTACTTC. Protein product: CASSPDLRTGGQETQYF. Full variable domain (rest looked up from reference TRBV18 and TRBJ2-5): NAGVMQNPRHLVRRRGQEARLRCSPMKGHSHVYWYRQLPEEGLKFMVYLQKENIIDESGMPKERFSAEFPKEGPSILRIQQVVRGDSAAYFCASSPDLRTGGQETQYFGPGTRLLVL.

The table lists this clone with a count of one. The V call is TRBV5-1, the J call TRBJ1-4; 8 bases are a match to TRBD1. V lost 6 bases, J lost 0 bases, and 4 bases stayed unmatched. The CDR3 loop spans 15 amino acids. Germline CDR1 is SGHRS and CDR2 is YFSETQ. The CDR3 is CASTMGQATNEKLFF. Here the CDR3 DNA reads TGCGCCAGCACAATGGGACAGGCAACTAATGAAAAACTGTTTTTT. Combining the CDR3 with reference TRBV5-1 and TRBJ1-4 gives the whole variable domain KAGVTQTPRYLIKTRGQQVTLSCSPISGHRSVSWYQQTPGQGLQFLFEYFSETQRNKGNFPGRFSGRQFSNSRSEMNVSTLELGDSALYLCASTMGQATNEKLFFGSGTQLSVL.

The chain's CDR3 is CAISESDSYEQYF. Here the CDR3 DNA reads TGTGCCATCAGTGAGTCGGACAGCTACGAGCAGTACTTC. The chain couples TRBV10-3 to TRBJ2-7; D might be TRBD1 (6 bases). Germline assignment: CDR1 ENHRY and CDR2 SYGVKD. The CDR3 spans 13 residues. V lost 0 bases to trimming and J lost 3 bases, with 6 bases between them.

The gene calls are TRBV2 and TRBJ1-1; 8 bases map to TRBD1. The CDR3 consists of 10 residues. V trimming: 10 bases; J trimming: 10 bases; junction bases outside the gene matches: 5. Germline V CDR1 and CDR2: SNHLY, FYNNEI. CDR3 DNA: TGTGCCATCCTCAGGGGGCGAGCTTTCTTT. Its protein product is CAILRGRAFF. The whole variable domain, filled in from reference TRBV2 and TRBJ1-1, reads EPEVTQTPSHQVTQMGQEVILRCVPISNHLYFYWYRQILGQKVEFLVSFYNNEISEKSEIFDDQFSVERPDGSNFTLKIRSTKLEDSAMYFCAILRGRAFFGQGTRLTVV.

The CDR3 here is CASSSTQGYEQYF. CDR3 DNA: TGTGCCAGCAGCTCGACCCAGGGGTACGAGCAGTACTTC. The rearrangement uses TRBV5-6 and TRBJ2-7, with D tentatively TRBD1 (6 bases). Germline CDR1 reads SGHDT; CDR2 reads YYEEEE. CDR3 length: 13 amino acids. V was trimmed by 3 bases and J by 4 bases, leaving 11 bases between them.

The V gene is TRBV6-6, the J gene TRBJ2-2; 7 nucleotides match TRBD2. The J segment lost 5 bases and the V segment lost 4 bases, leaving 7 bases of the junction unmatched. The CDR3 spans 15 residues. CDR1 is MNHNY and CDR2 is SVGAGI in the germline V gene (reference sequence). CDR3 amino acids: CASSLAGEGTGELFF. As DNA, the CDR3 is TGTGCCAGCAGTTTGGCGGGAGAGGGGACCGGGGAGCTGTTTTTT.

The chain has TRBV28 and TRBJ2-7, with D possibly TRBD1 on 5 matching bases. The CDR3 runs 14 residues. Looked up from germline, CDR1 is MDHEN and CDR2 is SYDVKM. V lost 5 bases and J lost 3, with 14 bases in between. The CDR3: CASSEATELYEQYF. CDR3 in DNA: TGTGCCAGCAGTGAGGCGACAGAACTCTACGAGCAGTACTTC.

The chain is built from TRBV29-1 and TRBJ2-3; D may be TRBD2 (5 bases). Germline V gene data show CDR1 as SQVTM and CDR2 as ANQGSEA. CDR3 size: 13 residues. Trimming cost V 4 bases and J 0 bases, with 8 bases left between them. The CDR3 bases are TGCAGCGTTGCTGAGGGTAGCACAGATACGCAGTATTTT. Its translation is CSVAEGSTDTQYF.

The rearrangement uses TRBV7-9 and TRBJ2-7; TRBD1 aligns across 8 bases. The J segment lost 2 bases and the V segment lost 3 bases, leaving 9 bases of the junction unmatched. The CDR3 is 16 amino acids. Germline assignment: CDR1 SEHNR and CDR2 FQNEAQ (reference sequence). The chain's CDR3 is CASSFEDRTGTYEQYF. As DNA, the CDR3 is TGTGCCAGCAGCTTCGAGGATAGGACAGGGACCTACGAGCAGTACTTC. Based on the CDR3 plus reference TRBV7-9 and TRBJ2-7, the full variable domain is DTGVSQNPRHKITKRGQNVTFRCDPISEHNRLYWYRQTLGQGPEFLTYFQNEAQLEKSRLLSDRFSAERPKGSFSTLEIQRTEQGDSAMYLCASSFEDRTGTYEQYFGPGTRLTVT.

This CDR3 is CASSDTSGYNEQFF. Here the CDR3 DNA reads TGCGCCAGCAGTGATACTAGCGGTTACAATGAGCAGTTCTTC. J is TRBJ2-1 and V is TRBV10-1, with 8 bases aligning to TRBD2. The germline gives CDR1 WNHNN, CDR2 SYGVQD (reference sequence). The CDR3 contains 14 residues. V lost 3 bases to trimming and J lost 4 bases; unmatched junction nucleotides: 2.